Detailed here is one TCR beta chain. Enrolment of Seattle patients took place during active infection, and they were followed longitudinally. Germline V lookup: CDR1 LGHNA, CDR2 YSLEER. The V and J ends lost 1 base and 6 bases, in that order; junction bases with no gene match: 7. The CDR3 has 16 residues. This sample is drawn from a study of blood T cell repertoires in COVID-19. Whole-study context: T cells, B-cell-depleted T cells, or PBMCs provided the cDNA or gDNA that served as material.

Source study methods: Estimation of nucleated cell counts relied on the amplification of reference gene primers. The method was immunoSEQ multiplex PCR; TCRdb's version includes in-frame clones alone and lacks a portion of them. V and J calls and clone size follow that table, whereas D and trimming were derived from the DNA. The repertoire consists of a few hundred thousand clones, with around 90% occurring once and the leading ten covering 2% to 3%. The chain carries TRBV4-3 and TRBJ2-3; TRBD2 aligns across 10 bases. Material: peripheral blood. The TCR comes from a person under 30 with COVID-19, enrolled during active disease. CDR3 residues: CASSQAAGGPGDTQYF. CDR3 nucleotides: TGCGCCAGCAGCCAAGCAGCGGGAGGGCCAGGGGATACGCAGTATTTT.